This entry describes one TCR beta chain. Antigen unknown. This sample was taken from a study of T cells after yellow fever vaccination. Looking at the study overall: The SMART-Seq v4 Ultra Low Input method served to prepare the low-cell-number fractions.

Study observations and caveats: Faster peaking, at day 5 versus 15, marked a secondary response that was weaker.

V lost 4 bases to trimming and J lost 4 bases; unmatched junction nucleotides: 5. The CDR3 extends over 14 amino acids. Germline V gene lookup returns CDR1 SGHRS and CDR2 YFSETQ. Conversion of TCR transcripts into cDNA relied on 5'RACE template switching, which added a universal primer site and UMIs. TCRdb redid the calling of the 5' RACE reads with MiXCR, one entry per CDR3 protein. The table has some 400,000 distinct CDR3 sequences, over 15% seen once. V usage is TRBV5-1 and J usage is TRBJ1-1; the match to TRBD1 covers 9 bases. The sample consisted of PBMCs, taken before the yellow fever booster vaccination. This TCR came from a man between 18 and 35 years old who received the YFV17D yellow fever vaccine. CDR3 DNA: TGCGCCAGCAGCACGGGACAGGGCGGCACTGAAGCTTTCTTT. Its protein is CASSTGQGGTEAFF. Filled out from reference TRBV5-1 and TRBJ1-1, the complete variable domain reads KAGVTQTPRYLIKTRGQQVTLSCSPISGHRSVSWYQQTPGQGLQFLFEYFSETQRNKGNFPGRFSGRQFSNSRSEMNVSTLELGDSALYLCASSTGQGGTEAFFGQGTRLTVV.